A single sample is the source of the 6 T cell receptor beta chains below, sequenced in a study of OX40 agonist ivuxolimab in advanced cancers. Assay used: immunoSEQ multiplex PCR; TCRdb lists only in-frame clones, some missing. The data hold nearly 45,000 clones, with roughly 90% observed a single time. The sequences come from CD4+ or CD8+ T cells sorted from blood, collected in a trial of the OX40 agonist ivuxolimab. The receptors stem from an adult with an advanced solid tumor such as melanoma, head and neck, liver or kidney cancer.

This rearrangement joins TRBV4-1 to TRBJ1-2; 7 nucleotides line up with TRBD1. With V trimmed by 0 bases and J by 5 bases, 9 bases remained unmatched. The CDR3 consists of 16 residues. Germline loops: CDR1 MGHRA, CDR2 YSYEKL. Here the CDR3 DNA reads TGCGCCAGCAGCCAAGACACTCGACAGGGAACGTATGGCTACACCTTC. Its protein is CASSQDTRQGTYGYTF.

V usage is TRBV20-1 and J usage is TRBJ1-2; 7 bases align to TRBD1. Germline V CDR1 and CDR2: DFQATT, SNEGSKA (reference sequence). With 5 bases clipped from V and 8 bases from J, the junction kept 5 bases outside the gene matches. The CDR3 is 11 amino acids. CDR3 loop: CSAEGGGGYTF. Here the CDR3 DNA reads TGCAGTGCTGAAGGGGGCGGGGGCTACACCTTC.

The CDR3, as DNA: TGTGCCAGCAGCTGGGTAGGATTCCCTGAAGCTTTCTTT. This gives the protein CASSWVGFPEAFF. V usage is TRBV7-9 and J usage is TRBJ1-1; no clear D gene. The CDR3 is 13 amino acids. CDR1 and CDR2 (germline): SEHNR, FQNEAQ (reference sequence). V lost 4 bases to trimming and J lost 6 bases, with 12 bases between them.

The V gene is TRBV5-1, the J gene TRBJ2-2, with a tentative D call TRBD2 (6 bases). The CDR3 is made up of 16 amino acids. V dropped 1 base and J dropped 3 bases, with 13 bases sitting between them. The germline V gene has CDR1 SGHRS and CDR2 YFSETQ. The CDR3 region has the DNA TGCGCCAGCAGCTTGCGACCGGGAGAGTACACCGGGGAGCTGTTTTTT. It codes for CASSLRPGEYTGELFF.

The chain links TRBV4-1 to TRBJ1-5; unclear D gene. This CDR3 contains 13 residues. V lost 1 base and J 7 bases, leaving 8 bases between the germline ends. CDR1 and CDR2 from the germline V gene are MGHRA and YSYEKL. The CDR3 nucleotides read TGCGCCAGCAGCCAAGTCCCAGGCCAGCCCCAGCATTTT. This sequence encodes CASSQVPGQPQHF.

V usage is TRBV27 and J usage is TRBJ1-5, with D unresolved. The CDR3 length is 15 residues. Germline V lookup: CDR1 MNHEY, CDR2 SMNVEV (reference sequence). The germline V and J ends were trimmed by 5 bases and 3 bases, with 14 bases remaining between them. The CDR3 nucleotides read TGTGCCAGCAGTCCAGCCTACCCCCTCAATCAGCCCCAGCATTTT. Residues: CASSPAYPLNQPQHF.